Listed here are 19 T cell receptor beta chains from one sample, sequenced in a study of siplizumab effects on memory and regulatory T cells. These receptors have no known antigen. Sequenced by immunoSEQ multiplex PCR; TCRdb stores in-frame clones only, minus some. The sample has approximately 10,000 clones, 47% seen once. Cells that made up the mixed lymphocyte reaction were cocultured at 37°C for over five days. The sequencing input was CFSE-low (dividing) CD8+ T cells sorted from an allogeneic mixed lymphocyte reaction. These receptors were collected from a human donor in good health; the cells came from an allogeneic mixed lymphocyte reaction. Some clones in this sample may be carry-over from other donors' samples.

The chain links TRBV29-1 to TRBJ1-2; 9 bases are a match to TRBD1. This CDR3 comprises 15 residues. The germline CDR1 and CDR2 sequences are SQVTM and ANQGSEA. V was pared by 3 bases and J by 4 bases, with 9 bases of the junction left unmatched. The CDR3 DNA is TGCAGCGTTGAGGGACAGGGTGGTCGGGTCTATGGCTACACCTTC. Amino acids: CSVEGQGGRVYGYTF.

This clone was detected only a few times. The CDR3 DNA follows: TGTGCCACCAGCGTCCGGACAGGGAATATCAATCAGCCCCAGCATTTT. It specifies CATSVRTGNINQPQHF. This chain links TRBV15 with TRBJ1-5, with 8 bases that match TRBD1. V shed 5 bases, J shed 3 bases, and the junction held 9 bases outside the gene matches. The CDR3 is made up of 16 amino acids. Germline V gene sequence: CDR1 LNHNV, CDR2 YYDKDF (reference sequence).

The chain recombines TRBV7-6 with TRBJ1-2; D gene uncertain. CDR1 SGHVS and CDR2 FNYEAQ come from the germline V gene. The CDR3 totals 15 residues. Trimming left V 0 bases short and J 3 bases short, with 11 bases between. The CDR3 sequence is CASSLAPGRDYGYTF. The CDR3 DNA follows: TGTGCCAGCAGCTTAGCCCCGGGGAGGGACTATGGCTACACCTTC.

CDR3: CASSQRADSNQPQHF. The DNA for the CDR3 is TGCGCCAGCAGCCAAAGGGCCGATAGCAATCAGCCCCAGCATTTT. This chain joins TRBV4-1 and TRBJ1-5; D unresolved. The CDR3 is 15 amino acids. V shed 2 bases and J shed 0 bases, with 8 bases lying between them. CDR1 and CDR2 from the germline V gene are MGHRA and YSYEKL.

Sample share makes this clone medium-sized (0.01 to 0.1%). Relative to the germline gene, one junction end is altered; a read error may explain this. This rearrangement joins TRBV7-9 to TRBJ2-2, with unresolved D. The germline V gene has CDR1 SEHNR and CDR2 FQNEAQ (reference sequence). This CDR3 region has 13 residues. The CDR3: CASSLFSTEELFF. As DNA, the CDR3 is TGTGCCAGCAGCTTATTCTCGACCGAGGAGCTGTTTTTT.

The V and J genes are TRBV5-1 and TRBJ1-2; possibly TRBD1 for D (5 bases). The CDR3 runs 17 residues. Trimming shortened V by 0 bases and J by 0 bases, and 15 bases separated the two germline ends. The germline V gene has CDR1 SGHRS and CDR2 YFSETQ. Written as DNA, the CDR3 is TGCGCCAGCAGCTTGGAGTCAGGGAGTAATTCTAACTATGGCTACACCTTC. This encodes CASSLESGSNSNYGYTF. Combining the CDR3 with reference TRBV5-1 and TRBJ1-2 gives the whole variable domain KAGVTQTPRYLIKTRGQQVTLSCSPISGHRSVSWYQQTPGQGLQFLFEYFSETQRNKGNFPGRFSGRQFSNSRSEMNVSTLELGDSALYLCASSLESGSNSNYGYTFGSGTRLTVV.

J is TRBJ2-7 and V is TRBV27; TRBD2 matches 8 bases. This CDR3 spans 14 amino acids. The V segment lost 2 bases and the J segment 2 bases; nucleotides outside the gene matches: 2. Per germline, CDR1 MNHEY and CDR2 SMNVEV (reference sequence). In DNA form, the CDR3 reads TGTGCCAGCAGTTTAGCGGGAGGCCCCTACGAGCAGTACTTC. Translated, it gives CASSLAGGPYEQYF.

The gene calls are TRBV2 and TRBJ1-1; TRBD1 agrees at 8 bases. Germline lookup yields CDR1 SNHLY and CDR2 FYNNEI. V trimming: 8 bases; J trimming: 0 bases; junction bases outside the gene matches: 5. The CDR3 spans 14 residues. CDR3: CASGDRQLNTEAFF. The CDR3 DNA reads TGTGCCAGCGGGGACAGGCAACTGAACACTGAAGCTTTCTTT.

J is TRBJ2-7 and V is TRBV27, with 9 positions matching TRBD2. The CDR3 sequence is 14 residues long. The trim removed 3 bases at V and 2 bases at J, leaving 2 bases unmatched. The germline gives CDR1 MNHEY, CDR2 SMNVEV (reference sequence). For the CDR3, the DNA is TGTGCCAGCAGTTTTGGCGGGAGGGCCTACGAGCAGTACTTC. Translation: CASSFGGRAYEQYF.

This clone was observed a few times. The gene calls are TRBV27 and TRBJ2-2; 11 bases map to TRBD2. CDR1 is MNHEY and CDR2 is SMNVEV in the germline V gene (reference sequence). V dropped 2 bases and J dropped 4; count of bases not matched to a gene: 0. CDR3 length: 15 amino acids. CDR3 sequence (DNA): TGTGCCAGCAGTTTACTAGCGGGGGGCACCGGGGAGCTGTTTTTT. As protein: CASSLLAGGTGELFF.

The chain combines TRBV20-1 with TRBJ2-7; D gene uncertain. Trimming removed 5 bases at V and 3 bases at J, with 2 bases between. There are 9 residues in the CDR3. Germline CDR1 reads DFQATT; CDR2 reads SNEGSKA (reference sequence). CDR3 loop: CSAGYEQYF. The CDR3 DNA follows: TGCAGTGCTGGCTACGAGCAGTACTTC.

This sequence joins TRBV7-6 and TRBJ1-1; TRBD1 matches 7 bases. Germline V CDR1 and CDR2: SGHVS, FNYEAQ. The CDR3 runs 15 residues. J was trimmed by 4 bases and V by 5 bases; bases with no gene match: 10. CDR3 loop: CASSSRQGVRTEAFF. The CDR3 DNA sequence: TGTGCCAGCAGCAGTCGTCAGGGGGTACGCACTGAAGCTTTCTTT.

This clone was found a few times. The rearrangement links TRBV19 to TRBJ2-3; a possible D gene is TRBD1 (5 bases). Deletions cut 3 bases from V and 4 bases from J, with 11 bases between. Germline loops: CDR1 LNHDA, CDR2 SQIVND (reference sequence). The CDR3 is 14 residues long. The CDR3 region is CASSILDSPDTQYF. DNA for the CDR3: TGTGCCAGTAGTATCCTCGACAGTCCAGATACGCAGTATTTT.

This clone was seen a handful of times. The V and J genes are TRBV4-1 and TRBJ1-1; D is undetermined. Trimming cost V 4 bases and J 2 bases, with 5 bases left between them. Germline CDR1 and CDR2: MGHRA and YSYEKL. CDR3 length: 12 residues. CDR3 bases: TGCGCCAGCAGCCCGGATAACACTGAAGCTTTCTTT. Translation gives CASSPDNTEAFF.

This clone has a single count. The chain uses TRBV14 and TRBJ2-7; TRBD1 agrees at 7 bases. The CDR3 sequence is 15 residues long. With V trimmed by 6 bases and J by 5 bases, 13 bases remained unmatched. CDR1 is SGHDN, CDR2 FVKESK, per germline. The CDR3 loop is CASSPDRLGVNEQYF. CDR3 sequence (DNA): TGTGCCAGCAGTCCGGACAGGTTAGGAGTTAACGAGCAGTACTTC.

This clone was picked up a small number of times. The CDR3 nucleotides are TGTGCCAGCAGCACCTACACCCGCGGGGACGGCCGCGAGCAGTACTTC. Its protein is CASSTYTRGDGREQYF. The chain uses TRBV7-9 and TRBJ2-7; D perhaps matches TRBD2 (6 bases). The CDR3 length is 16 residues. Germline CDR1 reads SEHNR; CDR2 reads FQNEAQ (reference sequence). V lost 5 bases to trimming and J lost 6 bases, with 23 bases between them.

A few counts support this clone. This chain uses TRBV5-1 with TRBJ1-4; TRBD1 is a possible D gene (6 bases). The CDR3 is 14 amino acids. Germline V gene sequence: CDR1 SGHRS, CDR2 YFSETQ. With 4 bases removed from V and 4 bases from J, the gap between germline ends came to 11 bases. This CDR3 is CASSQRGFNEKLFF. The CDR3 nucleotides read TGCGCCAGCAGCCAAAGGGGGTTTAATGAAAAACTGTTTTTT.

The chain links TRBV5-8 to TRBJ2-5; TRBD2 aligns across 9 bases. Germline V gene data show CDR1 as SGHTS and CDR2 as YDEGEE. This CDR3 region has 16 residues. V trimming: 3 bases; J trimming: 3 bases; junction bases outside the gene matches: 9. The CDR3 nucleotides read TGTGCCAGCAGCTGGGGACTAGCTGTAATGAAAGAGACCCAGTACTTC. This gives the protein CASSWGLAVMKETQYF. Complete variable domain (other parts from reference TRBV5-8 and TRBJ2-5): EAGVTQSPTHLIKTRGQQATLRCSPISGHTSVYWYQQALGLGLQFLLWYDEGEERNRGNFPPRFSGRQFPNYSSELNVNALELEDSALYLCASSWGLAVMKETQYFGPGTRLLVL.

This clone was seen once. V and J are TRBV14 and TRBJ2-7; D not certain. CDR1 and CDR2 (germline): SGHDN, FVKESK. The CDR3 has 13 amino acids. V shed 0 bases and J shed 5 bases, with 8 bases lying between them. The DNA of the CDR3 is TGTGCCAGCAGCCAAGAGGGCTACAACGAGCAGTACTTC. Translated, it gives CASSQEGYNEQYF.